This T cell receptor beta chain is drawn from a study of Ad26.COV2.S vaccination and SARS-CoV-2 variants. Overall study: Once or twice, 56 days apart, Ad26.COV2.S was delivered intramuscularly.

Clones were read by immunoSEQ multiplex PCR, and TCRdb kept only the in-frame ones, dropping some. The sample lists roughly 420,000 clones, roughly 89% occurring once. J was trimmed by 1 base and V by 4 bases; bases with no gene match: 10. In germline, CDR1 is LGHDT, CDR2 YNNKEL (reference sequence). The CDR3 runs 17 residues. Treatment reported: 15 to 20 received Ad26.COV2.S at low or high dose, single or two shots; about 5 received placebo; per-sample allocation not given. The study sampled participants on day 63 after the first vaccine or placebo injection. Its platform was an Ad26 vector, and its expressed antigen was Wuhan-strain SARS-CoV-2 spike. Study-wide results and limits: Considerable breadth of spike-specific CD8+ and CD4+ T cell responses has reportedly been documented following vaccination.

Comment on this clone: Its antigen is still unknown.

Sequences were derived from peripheral blood, sampled in a trial of Ad26.COV2.S vaccine versus placebo. The TCR originated in a person aged 18-60 years who received the Ad26.COV2.S COVID-19 vaccine or a placebo. The V call is TRBV3-1 (or the pseudogene TRBV3-2), the J call TRBJ2-7; 10 nucleotides line up with TRBD1. The CDR3 nucleotides read TGTGCCAGCAGCCGGAGCGGTCGACAGGGGGCTTCCTACGAGCAGTACTTC. Its protein product is CASSRSGRQGASYEQYF.